These 32 T cell receptor beta chains were all obtained from the same sample, sequenced in a study of T cells in Graves' hyperthyroidism and ophthalmopathy. RNA transcripts gave rise to amplified TCR beta CDR3 regions. First-round RT-PCR of the TCR CDR3 relied on the HTBI primer set. TCRdb called the multiplex PCR reads again in MiXCR, with one record for every CDR3 protein. Of about 400,000 distinct CDR3 sequences listed, about 15% are singletons. The specimen was blood. These receptor sequences come from a woman aged 25-40 years with Graves' hyperthyroidism.

The table lists this clonotype with a few counts. V gene TRBV6-2 or TRBV6-3 combines with J gene TRBJ2-1, with TRBD2 matching over 7 bases. This CDR3 is 16 amino acids long. Losses at the gene ends were 6 bases for V and 0 bases for J; bases not matched to a gene: 8. Per the germline V gene, CDR1 is MNHEY and CDR2 is SVGEGT. The CDR3 bases are TGTGCCAGCAGAGCTAGCGGACCCCTCTCCTACAATGAGCAGTTCTTC. This translates into CASRASGPLSYNEQFF.

This clonotype was picked up many times. This chain joins TRBV12-3 or TRBV12-4 and TRBJ1-1; no definite D call. V dropped 3 bases and J dropped 1 base, with 12 bases sitting between them. The CDR3 runs 15 residues. This CDR3 reads CASSFVSSGNTEAFF. The CDR3 coding sequence is TGTGCCAGCAGTTTTGTTTCTTCCGGGAACACTGAAGCTTTCTTT.

The count of this clonotype is one. A much larger clone is a single base away; this may be a read error. This chain links TRBV7-3 with TRBJ1-5, with D possibly being TRBD1 (6 bases). This CDR3 is built from 13 residues. Trimming shortened V by 5 bases and J by 9 bases, and 14 bases separated the two germline ends. CDR1 and CDR2 from the germline V gene are SGHTA and FQGTGA. This CDR3 is CASSQGRGGPQHF. The CDR3 nucleotides are TGTGCCAGCAGCCAAGGCAGGGGAGGGCCCCAGCATTTT.

The chain recombines TRBV12-3 or TRBV12-4 with TRBJ2-3, with 8 bases matching TRBD2. V lost 7 bases to trimming and J lost 3 bases; unmatched junction nucleotides: 6. The CDR3 consists of 14 residues. The CDR3 loop is CASKPGLGTDTQYF. In DNA form, the CDR3 reads TGTGCCAGCAAACCGGGACTAGGGACAGATACGCAGTATTTT.

The chain couples TRBV19 to TRBJ2-1; the D is unclear. Looked up from germline, CDR1 is LNHDA and CDR2 is SQIVND (reference sequence). This CDR3 spans 15 amino acids. Trimming pared 6 bases from V and 2 bases from J, leaving 14 bases between. The DNA for the CDR3 is TGTGCCAGTAGCCCCCAGCGCACCCCCTACAATGAGCAGTTCTTC. Residues: CASSPQRTPYNEQFF.

The rearrangement links TRBV13 to TRBJ1-3, with D possibly matching TRBD1 (6 bases). The CDR3 consists of 15 residues. Trimming took 5 bases from V and 3 from J, leaving 14 bases between them. CDR1 PRHDT and CDR2 FYEKMQ come from the germline V gene (reference sequence). The CDR3 sequence: CASSADTGFGNTIYF. The DNA of the CDR3 is TGTGCCAGCAGCGCCGACACAGGGTTTGGAAACACCATATATTTT.

The gene calls are TRBV11-2 and TRBJ2-2, with D uncertain. V was shortened by 0 bases and J by 1 base, with 6 bases between the two germline ends. The CDR3 length is 15 residues. The germline V gene has CDR1 SGHAT and CDR2 FQNNGV. The CDR3: CASSLEVGNTGELFF. For the CDR3, the DNA is TGTGCCAGCAGCTTAGAAGTCGGGAACACCGGGGAGCTGTTTTTT.

This clonotype appeared many times. This CDR3 is CASSQNLAGGFDEQFF. The CDR3 nucleotides are TGCGCCAGCAGCCAAAACCTAGCGGGAGGGTTCGATGAGCAGTTCTTC. This sequence joins TRBV4-1 and TRBJ2-1; 12 bases are a match to TRBD2. J lost 8 bases, V lost 2 bases, and 7 bases had no gene match. The CDR3 has 16 amino acids. The germline CDR1 and CDR2 sequences are MGHRA and YSYEKL.

The genes are TRBV28 and TRBJ1-1; weak D call: TRBD1 (6 bases). Germline CDR1 and CDR2: MDHEN and SYDVKM. Trimming took 7 bases from V and 5 from J, leaving 17 bases between them. The CDR3 runs to 14 residues. In DNA form, the CDR3 reads TGTGCCAGCACCCTAGGGGGGGGGCGGACTGAAGCTTTCTTT. It is translated as CASTLGGGRTEAFF. The full variable domain, rest sourced from reference TRBV28 and TRBJ1-1, is DVKVTQSSRYLVKRTGEKVFLECVQDMDHENMFWYRQDPGLGLRLIYFSYDVKMKEKGDIPEGYSVSREKKERFSLILESASTNQTSMYLCASTLGGGRTEAFFGQGTRLTVV.

This sequence joins TRBV28 and TRBJ2-3; 10 nucleotides match TRBD2. The junction had 8 bases not matched to a gene; V was cut back by 3 bases and J by 5 bases. The CDR3 loop spans 16 amino acids. Germline V gives CDR1 MDHEN, CDR2 SYDVKM. The CDR3 DNA reads TGTGCCAGCAGTTTGGTCAGCGGGAGGGCCAGAGATACGCAGTATTTT. Translating gives CASSLVSGRARDTQYF.

This clonotype appeared many times. This rearrangement joins TRBV7-9 to TRBJ1-1, with 9 bases fitting TRBD1. The CDR3 is 13 amino acids. V lost 5 bases and J lost 5; bases outside the gene matches: 3. Per the germline V gene, CDR1 is SEHNR and CDR2 is FQNEAQ (reference sequence). The CDR3 coding sequence is TGTGCCAGCAGCGACAGGGGGGGGACTGAAGCTTTCTTT. Translation: CASSDRGGTEAFF.

This clonotype was recorded at least ten times. The CDR3, as DNA: TGCGCCAGCAGCCAAGTAGGGTCGGAAGGCACTGAAGCTTTCTTT. Protein: CASSQVGSEGTEAFF. This chain connects TRBV4-1 to TRBJ1-1; D remains unclear. Germline V gene data show CDR1 as MGHRA and CDR2 as YSYEKL. Trimming removed 1 base from V and 4 bases from J, with 13 bases in between. The CDR3 length is 15 residues.

The V gene is TRBV19, the J gene TRBJ2-7, with 8 bases matching TRBD1. Trimming removed 3 bases from V and 3 bases from J; junction bases left unmatched: 13. Per germline, CDR1 LNHDA and CDR2 SQIVND (reference sequence). This CDR3 comprises 17 residues. The CDR3 nucleotides read TGTGCCAGTAGTATGACAGGGGAAAGTGGTACGGGCTACGAGCAGTACTTC. It translates to CASSMTGESGTGYEQYF.

This clonotype was detected ten times or more. This chain joins TRBV12-3 or TRBV12-4 and TRBJ2-7, with D uncertain. This CDR3 region has 12 residues. V was shortened by 4 bases and J by 2 bases, with 6 bases between the two germline ends. The CDR3 is CASSSHPYEQYF. CDR3 in DNA: TGTGCCAGCAGTTCACACCCCTACGAGCAGTACTTC.

This clonotype was seen only a few times. The chain links TRBV7-9 to TRBJ1-1; no definite D call. From germline, CDR1 is SEHNR and CDR2 FQNEAQ (reference sequence). Trimming cost V 4 bases and J 3 bases, with 12 bases left between them. The CDR3 sequence is 14 residues long. The CDR3 DNA is TGTGCCAGCAGCTCGACATCTGGGGACACTGAAGCTTTCTTT. The encoded protein is CASSSTSGDTEAFF.

The V and J genes are TRBV7-8 and TRBJ2-7, with TRBD1 identical over 8 bases. In germline, CDR1 is SGHVS, CDR2 FQNEAQ. This CDR3 contains 14 residues. V shed 3 bases and J 6 bases; nucleotides not matched to a gene: 7. CDR3 protein: CASSFGRTGFEQYF. The CDR3 DNA reads TGTGCCAGCAGCTTTGGCCGGACAGGGTTCGAGCAGTACTTC. Together with reference TRBV7-8 and TRBJ2-7, the CDR3 gives the full variable domain: GAGVSQSPRYKVAKRGQDVALRCDPISGHVSLFWYQQALGQGPEFLTYFQNEAQLDKSGLPSDRFFAERPEGSVSTLKIQRTQQEDSAVYLCASSFGRTGFEQYFGPGTRLTVT.

The V and J genes are TRBV20-1 and TRBJ2-1; D remains unclear. The CDR3 covers 17 residues. Germline V gives CDR1 DFQATT, CDR2 SNEGSKA (reference sequence). With 3 bases removed from V and 4 bases from J, the gap between germline ends came to 22 bases. The CDR3 is CSASWTHGIQNYNEQFF. The CDR3 DNA is TGCAGTGCTAGTTGGACCCATGGGATACAGAATTACAATGAGCAGTTCTTC.

This chain uses TRBV27 with TRBJ1-1; D gene unclear. V was cut by 6 bases and J by 5 bases, with 16 bases left in between. CDR1 is MNHEY, CDR2 SMNVEV, per germline (reference sequence). This CDR3 comprises 14 residues. The chain's CDR3 is CASRHSLEGTEAFF. As DNA, the CDR3 is TGTGCCAGCAGACACTCACTAGAAGGGACTGAAGCTTTCTTT.

This clonotype has at least ten counts. The chain couples TRBV28 to TRBJ2-1, with a weak D call TRBD2 (5 bases). This CDR3 contains 12 residues. With 7 bases removed from V and 6 bases from J, the gap between germline ends came to 10 bases. CDR1 and CDR2 from the germline V gene are MDHEN and SYDVKM. Here the CDR3 reads CASTLGVNEQFF. The CDR3 DNA reads as TGTGCCAGCACTCTGGGAGTCAATGAGCAGTTCTTC.

This clonotype was counted only a few times. The V and J genes are TRBV30 and TRBJ1-6, with TRBD1 matching over 7 bases. This CDR3 comprises 16 residues. Germline V gene data show CDR1 as GTSNPN and CDR2 as SVGIG (reference sequence). With V trimmed by 5 bases and J by 7 bases, 14 bases remained unmatched. The CDR3 reads CAWGVNRGHYNSPLHF. In DNA form, the CDR3 reads TGTGCCTGGGGGGTAAACAGGGGCCACTACAATTCACCCCTCCACTTT.

This clonotype was detected many times. V and J are TRBV6-5 and TRBJ1-2, with D hard to call. Per germline, CDR1 MNHEY and CDR2 SVGAGI. The CDR3 length is 14 residues. The V end lost 2 bases, the J end lost 2 bases, and 9 bases lay between the germline ends. CDR3 region: CASSYAETNYGYTF. Written as DNA, the CDR3 is TGTGCCAGCAGTTACGCAGAAACCAACTATGGCTACACCTTC.

This clonotype was detected a few times. The chain combines TRBV4-1 with TRBJ2-7; TRBD1 agrees at 9 bases. J gave up 6 bases and V 3 bases, and 15 bases lay outside the gene matches. In germline, CDR1 is MGHRA, CDR2 YSYEKL. CDR3 length: 17 amino acids. The chain's CDR3 is CASSQGQGPSPLSEQYF. The CDR3 nucleotides read TGCGCCAGCAGCCAGGGACAGGGTCCTTCTCCACTATCCGAGCAGTACTTC.

This clonotype came up many times. V and J are TRBV28 and TRBJ1-5; D ambiguous. CDR3 length equals 12 residues. Between the trimmed V and J ends, which lost 5 bases and 8 bases, there was a span of 10 bases. CDR1 is MDHEN, CDR2 SYDVKM, per germline. CDR3 DNA sequence: TGTGCCAGCAGTCCCAACCGTGAGCCCCAGCATTTT. Translated: CASSPNREPQHF.

The sample holds many counts of this clonotype. The chain employs TRBV6-1 and TRBJ2-5, with 9 bases lining up with TRBD1. The CDR3 runs 16 residues. Germline CDR1 is MNHNS and CDR2 is SASEGT. After removal of 3 bases from V and 4 bases from J, the junction contained 9 bases not matched to a gene. For the CDR3, the DNA is TGTGCCAGCAGTGACCGCCGCGGGACAGGGCGAGAGACCCAGTACTTC. Translated: CASSDRRGTGRETQYF.

Of note for this clonotype: A much larger clone differs by one base, so this may be a read error. The rearrangement uses TRBV6-5 and TRBJ2-7; D gene ambiguous. CDR1 is MNHEY, CDR2 SVGAGI, per germline. This CDR3 comprises 14 residues. Here the CDR3 DNA reads TGTGCCAGCGGTTACCGCCGGGCCTCCTACGAGCAGTACTTC. This gives the protein CASGYRRASYEQYF.

This clonotype has only a few counts. Written as DNA, the CDR3 is TGTGCCAGTAGTAATGGGAGGAGTGTAGGCATTCAGTACTTC. This gives the protein CASSNGRSVGIQYF. The chain links TRBV19 to TRBJ2-4; tentative D call: TRBD2 (6 bases). CDR1 LNHDA and CDR2 SQIVND come from the germline V gene (reference sequence). Trimming stripped 4 bases from V and 9 bases from J, with 16 bases between. The CDR3 length is 14 residues. The full variable domain, completed using reference TRBV19 and TRBJ2-4, is DGGITQSPKYLFRKEGQNVTLSCEQNLNHDAMYWYRQDPGQGLRLIYYSQIVNDFQKGDIAEGYSVSREKKESFPLTVTSAQKNPTAFYLCASSNGRSVGIQYFGAGTRLSVL.

CDR3 residues: CSARGTEYSYNSPLHF. The CDR3 DNA follows: TGCAGTGCTAGGGGGACTGAGTACTCCTATAATTCACCCCTCCACTTT. The J gene is TRBJ1-6, the V gene TRBV20-1; possibly TRBD1 for D (5 bases). CDR3 length: 16 amino acids. The V gene's germline CDR1 is DFQATT and CDR2 SNEGSKA (reference sequence). The V end was cut by 3 bases, the J end by 0 bases, with 12 bases between.

About this clonotype itself: A much larger clone differs from this one at a single base, so this may be a read error. The gene calls are TRBV12-3 or TRBV12-4 and TRBJ2-1, with D possibly being TRBD1 (6 bases). There are 14 residues in the CDR3. With 1 base removed from V and 10 bases from J, the gap between germline ends came to 14 bases. CDR3 DNA sequence: TGTGCCAGCAGTTTAGTGGGGACACCCTACGAGCAGTTCTTC. Translated: CASSLVGTPYEQFF.

J is TRBJ1-6 and V is TRBV5-4; D gene unclear. The CDR3 is made up of 15 amino acids. In germline, CDR1 is SGHNT, CDR2 YYREEE (reference sequence). Trimming stripped 1 base from V and 2 bases from J, with 7 bases between. Here the CDR3 reads CASSLFSAYNSPLHF. Here the CDR3 DNA reads TGTGCCAGCAGCTTGTTCTCGGCCTATAATTCACCCCTCCACTTT.

This clonotype appeared a few times. This chain uses TRBV6-5 with TRBJ2-7; perhaps TRBD1 as D (7 bases). Per the germline V gene, CDR1 is MNHEY and CDR2 is SVGAGI. V dropped 2 bases and J dropped 2 bases, with 13 bases sitting between them. This CDR3 comprises 15 residues. CDR3 protein: CASSYGGTATYEQYF. The CDR3 DNA is TGTGCCAGCAGTTACGGCGGGACAGCTACCTACGAGCAGTACTTC.

This clonotype was picked up one time. The V gene is TRBV7-9, the J gene TRBJ2-1; perhaps D is TRBD1 or TRBD2 (6 bases each). The CDR3 is made up of 14 amino acids. CDR1 and CDR2 (germline): SEHNR, FQNEAQ (reference sequence). V lost 3 bases and J 7 bases, leaving 13 bases between the germline ends. The chain's CDR3 is CASSFRGGLNEQFF. CDR3 nucleotide sequence: TGTGCCAGCAGCTTCCGAGGGGGACTGAATGAGCAGTTCTTC. The complete variable domain, with remaining parts taken from reference TRBV7-9 and TRBJ2-1, reads DTGVSQNPRHKITKRGQNVTFRCDPISEHNRLYWYRQTLGQGPEFLTYFQNEAQLEKSRLLSDRFSAERPKGSFSTLEIQRTEQGDSAMYLCASSFRGGLNEQFFGPGTRLTVL.

This clonotype has only a few counts. This rearrangement joins TRBV6-1 to TRBJ2-1; 8 bases agree with TRBD2. V trimming: 9 bases; J trimming: 6 bases; junction bases outside the gene matches: 7. The germline gives CDR1 MNHNS, CDR2 SASEGT. The CDR3 runs to 13 residues. This chain's CDR3 is CASRIRGGNEQFF. In DNA, the CDR3 is TGTGCCAGTAGGATACGGGGGGGCAATGAGCAGTTCTTC.